Presented here are 8 T cell receptor beta chains from one specimen sequenced in a study of T-cell memory formation after mild COVID-19. MiXCR was run by TCRdb on the 5' RACE reads, yielding one entry per CDR3 protein. Among about 90,000 distinct CDR3 sequences, more than 12% were seen once, and the ten largest hold approximately 39%. Sequences were obtained from PBMCs or a T cell subset sorted from them (not recorded which). These receptors were collected from a man aged 18 to 29 who had mild COVID-19 (a few samples of this study predate the infection). Cell type and time point are not known.

This clonotype was picked up a small number of times. The CDR3 reads CASSADRAGFNEQFF. CDR3 nucleotide sequence: TGTGCCAGCAGCGCAGACAGGGCCGGTTTCAATGAGCAGTTCTTC. The V and J genes are TRBV9 and TRBJ2-1, with TRBD1 matching over 7 bases. This CDR3 comprises 15 residues. CDR1 SGDLS and CDR2 YYNGEE come from the germline V gene. V lost 3 bases, J lost 6 bases, and 9 bases stayed unmatched.

V usage is TRBV6-1 and J usage is TRBJ1-6; D not certain. CDR1 and CDR2 from the germline V gene are MNHNS and SASEGT. The CDR3 runs 11 residues. The V and J ends lost 4 bases and 8 bases respectively, with 3 bases between them. CDR3 region: CASSVDSPLHF. The DNA for the CDR3 is TGTGCCAGCAGTGTCGATTCACCCCTCCACTTT.

This clonotype was seen a few times. CDR3 bases: TGTGCCAGCAGTACAGTGGGGAGCCAAGAGACCCAGTACTTC. This sequence encodes CASSTVGSQETQYF. The V and J genes are TRBV6-5 and TRBJ2-5, with D possibly matching TRBD2 (5 bases). The germline V and J ends were trimmed by 5 bases and 1 base, with 11 bases remaining between them. CDR3 length: 14 residues. Germline loops: CDR1 MNHEY, CDR2 SVGAGI.

This clonotype has only a few counts. The rearrangement joins TRBV28 to TRBJ2-7, with D possibly being TRBD1 or TRBD2 (5 bases each). Trimming removed 3 bases at V and 1 base at J, with 7 bases between. The CDR3 is 13 amino acids. Per the germline V gene, CDR1 is MDHEN and CDR2 is SYDVKM. This chain's CDR3 is CASSLWGSYEQYV. As DNA, the CDR3 is TGTGCCAGCAGTTTGTGGGGGTCCTACGAGCAGTACGTC.

This clonotype was picked up a small number of times. The rearrangement joins TRBV7-6 to TRBJ2-2; D might be TRBD1 or TRBD2, each matching 5 bases. The germline V and J ends were trimmed by 4 bases and 3 bases, with 18 bases remaining between them. This CDR3 contains 17 residues. Germline V gene sequence: CDR1 SGHVS, CDR2 FNYEAQ. The CDR3 is CASSSPSRGGYTGELFF. CDR3 DNA sequence: TGTGCCAGCAGCTCTCCCTCGAGGGGCGGGTACACCGGGGAGCTGTTTTTT.

This clonotype has a handful of counts. V and J are TRBV19 and TRBJ1-6; the D is unclear. The V and J ends lost 6 bases and 7 bases respectively, with 7 bases between them. Germline CDR1 reads LNHDA; CDR2 reads SQIVND (reference sequence). CDR3 length: 12 residues. CDR3 protein: CASSYGNSPLHF. CDR3 nucleotide sequence: TGTGCCAGTAGCTATGGGAATTCACCCCTCCACTTT.

This clonotype was seen at least ten times. This chain links TRBV6-5 with TRBJ1-1, with D maybe TRBD1 (6 bases). The CDR3 is 15 residues long. Per germline, CDR1 MNHEY and CDR2 SVGAGI. V was cut by 0 bases and J by 1 base, with 9 bases left in between. This CDR3 is CASSYSGTQNTEAFF. The CDR3 DNA is TGTGCCAGCAGTTACTCCGGGACACAGAACACTGAAGCTTTCTTT.

This clonotype was observed a handful of times. J is TRBJ1-1 and V is TRBV13; D call uncertain. The CDR3 totals 15 residues. Germline assignment: CDR1 PRHDT and CDR2 FYEKMQ (reference sequence). Trimming cost V 3 bases and J 4 bases, with 15 bases left between them. Written as DNA, the CDR3 is TGTGCCAGCAGCTTCGGGCGAGGTTCGGGCACTGAAGCTTTCTTT. Translation: CASSFGRGSGTEAFF.